This T cell receptor beta chain emerged from a study of blood T cell repertoires in COVID-19. The count of this clone is one. Only in-frame clones appear in the TCRdb table, and some are missing; sequencing was by immunoSEQ multiplex PCR. The top ten hold roughly 1.5% of the sample, which has 150,000 to 170,000 clones, 75% to 80% seen once. The ends were cut back, 0 bases at V and 0 bases at J, with 6 bases in the middle. The CDR3 contains 14 residues. CDR1 is LNHNV, CDR2 YYDKDF, per germline (reference sequence). The rearrangement joins TRBV15 to TRBJ2-7; D remains ambiguous. This sequence originates from a man at least 80 years old with acute or convalescent COVID-19. The sequencing sample was made of peripheral blood. CDR3 protein: CATSRDRTSYEQYV. CDR3 bases: TGTGCCACCAGCAGAGATAGAACCTCCTACGAGCAGTACGTC.